This TCR beta chain was captured in a study of monozygotic twins with inflammatory bowel disease. Reprocessing the 5' RACE reads, TCRdb reports a single entry for every CDR3 protein and omits DNA. The listing contains roughly 170,000 distinct CDR3 sequences. Germline V gene lookup returns CDR1 SGHRS and CDR2 YFSETQ. This CDR3 comprises 11 residues. The clonotype was recovered from a human donor with ulcerative colitis or Crohn's disease, or a healthy co-twin of an affected twin (not recorded which). Sequencing was performed on blood. This sequence joins TRBV5-1 and TRBJ1-4. This CDR3 reads CASRGSEKLFF. Full variable domain (remainder filled in from reference TRBV5-1 and TRBJ1-4): KAGVTQTPRYLIKTRGQQVTLSCSPISGHRSVSWYQQTPGQGLQFLFEYFSETQRNKGNFPGRFSGRQFSNSRSEMNVSTLELGDSALYLCASRGSEKLFFGSGTQLSVL.